These 28 T cell receptor beta chains came from one sample sequenced in a study of cytomegalovirus exposure and HLA in healthy donors (dated by TCRdb to 2016 to 2017). The method was the immunoSEQ multiplex PCR assay. A mixture of 60 forward primers for TCR Vbeta segments and 13 reverse primers for TCR Jbeta segments was used in the multiplex PCR. TCRdb limited this immuneACCESS table to in-frame rearrangements with V and J called. A share of clones is missing; checked studies link under half to unresolved V genes, and the rest is unexplained. This sample gives approximately 140,000 clones in total; over 60% of them show up just once. The top ten constitute 1.5% to 2% of the sample. Sequenced input: PBMCs. These receptors all come from a female donor in good health and CMV-seronegative.

The V gene is TRBV4-1, the J gene TRBJ2-3; D not resolved. This CDR3 comprises 16 residues. Trimming took 1 base from V and 0 from J, leaving 11 bases between them. The germline V gene encodes CDR1 MGHRA and CDR2 YSYEKL. The CDR3 DNA sequence: TGCGCCAGCAGCCAAGTAAATCTTATTAGCACAGATACGCAGTATTTT. It translates to CASSQVNLISTDTQYF.

This clone came up a few times. The chain carries TRBV25-1 and TRBJ2-2; TRBD1 matches 7 bases. The J segment lost 5 bases and the V segment lost 5 bases, leaving 11 bases of the junction unmatched. Germline values: CDR1 MGHDK, CDR2 SYGVNS. This CDR3 is 16 amino acids long. This CDR3 reads CASSRLPGGTTGELFF. The CDR3 DNA reads as TGTGCCAGCAGTAGACTACCAGGGGGAACGACCGGGGAGCTGTTTTTT.

V gene TRBV19 combines with J gene TRBJ2-1; D not resolved. The CDR3 has 11 residues. Trimming took off 5 bases at V and 9 bases at J, with 8 bases between the two ends. CDR1 LNHDA and CDR2 SQIVND come from the germline V gene (reference sequence). In nucleotides, the CDR3 is TGTGCCAGTAGTTTCGGTTCTGAGCAGTTCTTC. This codes for CASSFGSEQFF.

This chain connects TRBV10-2 to TRBJ1-2; possible D gene TRBD1, 5 bases. There are 14 residues in the CDR3. V was clipped by 8 bases and J by 4 bases, with 17 bases between them. Germline loops: CDR1 WSHSY, CDR2 SAAADI. DNA for the CDR3: TGCGCCAGCTCGGGGGTCCTTGAGGGCTATGGCTACACCTTC. It is translated as CASSGVLEGYGYTF.

V usage is TRBV9 and J usage is TRBJ2-2, with TRBD2 matching 8 bases. CDR1 is SGDLS and CDR2 is YYNGEE in the germline V gene. This CDR3 spans 14 amino acids. V lost 4 bases to trimming and J lost 6 bases; unmatched junction nucleotides: 5. CDR3: CASSSGLAAGELFF. CDR3 in DNA: TGTGCCAGCAGCTCAGGACTAGCTGCCGGGGAGCTGTTTTTT.

The V and J genes are TRBV6-5 and TRBJ1-3; a possible D gene is TRBD1 (5 bases). The V gene's germline CDR1 is MNHEY and CDR2 SVGAGI. Trimming stripped 2 bases from V and 8 bases from J, with 13 bases between. The CDR3 sequence is 14 residues long. CDR3 in DNA: TGTGCCAGCAGTTACCAGACAAGCAGGGACACCATATATTTT. This translates into CASSYQTSRDTIYF.

As to this clone: The junction and the germline gene differ at one end; a read error may be behind it. V and J are TRBV7-7 and TRBJ2-1, with D tentatively TRBD2 (5 bases). Per germline, CDR1 SSHAT and CDR2 FNYEAQ (reference sequence). The CDR3 totals 14 residues. The CDR3 DNA reads TGTGCTAGCAGCTACCAACTAGGTGAATATGAGCAGTTCTTC. Translation gives CASSYQLGEYEQFF. Full variable domain (remainder filled in from reference TRBV7-7 and TRBJ2-1): GAGVSQSPRYKVTKRGQDVTLRCDPISSHATLYWYQQALGQGPEFLTYFNYEAQPDKSGLPSDRFSAERPEGSISTLTIQRTEQRDSAMYRCASSYQLGEYEQFFGPGTRLTVL.

This chain links TRBV5-1 with TRBJ2-3, with TRBD1 identical over 7 bases. CDR3 length: 14 amino acids. The trim removed 4 bases at V and 5 bases at J, leaving 7 bases unmatched. Germline CDR1 reads SGHRS; CDR2 reads YFSETQ. The CDR3 DNA is TGCGCCAGCAGCCCGGGTAGGGGGCAAGATACGCAGTATTTT. This codes for CASSPGRGQDTQYF.

The V and J genes are TRBV7-8 and TRBJ2-7; TRBD2 agrees at 7 bases. V was pared by 8 bases and J by 3 bases, with 10 bases of the junction left unmatched. Germline lookup yields CDR1 SGHVS and CDR2 FQNEAQ. This CDR3 spans 14 amino acids. The DNA of the CDR3 is TGTGCCAGCGGTCTCGCAGCGGGGATCTACGAGCAGTACTTC. This gives the protein CASGLAAGIYEQYF.

There are many counts of this clone. V gene TRBV7-9 combines with J gene TRBJ2-7; D possibly corresponds to TRBD2 (5 bases). V gave up 0 bases and J gave up 5 bases, with 8 bases separating them. The CDR3 runs 13 residues. Looked up from germline, CDR1 is SEHNR and CDR2 is FQNEAQ (reference sequence). The CDR3 region is CASSLATRDEQYF. CDR3 DNA: TGTGCCAGCAGCTTAGCGACGAGGGACGAGCAGTACTTC.

The chain is built from TRBV27 and TRBJ1-2, with D unresolved. Germline V gives CDR1 MNHEY, CDR2 SMNVEV (reference sequence). The CDR3 totals 15 residues. Trimming shortened V by 3 bases and J by 3 bases, and 14 bases separated the two germline ends. The CDR3 reads CASSFGEGEYYGYTF. The CDR3 nucleotides read TGTGCCAGCAGTTTCGGGGAGGGAGAATACTATGGCTACACCTTC.

In nucleotides, the CDR3 is TGCGCCAGCAGCTTGGGACAGGGAGTACATTATGAGCAGTTCTTC. It codes for CASSLGQGVHYEQFF. V is TRBV5-1 and J is TRBJ2-1; 7 bases are shared with TRBD1. The CDR3 spans 15 residues. V lost 0 bases and J lost 8; bases outside the gene matches: 8. The germline V gene encodes CDR1 SGHRS and CDR2 YFSETQ.

The chain is built from TRBV30 and TRBJ2-1; possibly TRBD2 for D (5 bases). Germline loops: CDR1 GTSNPN, CDR2 SVGIG (reference sequence). The V gene lost 4 bases and the J gene lost 4 bases, with 14 bases spanning the gap. The CDR3 runs 14 residues. CDR3 sequence: CAWMSRRAYNEQFF. DNA of the CDR3: TGTGCCTGGATGAGTAGGCGGGCTTACAATGAGCAGTTCTTC.

The rearrangement uses TRBV19 and TRBJ1-2, with D perhaps TRBD1 (5 bases). The V gene lost 0 bases and the J gene lost 4 bases, with 6 bases spanning the gap. This CDR3 has 13 amino acids. Germline CDR1 is LNHDA and CDR2 is SQIVND (reference sequence). CDR3: CASSIDQGYGYTF. In DNA, the CDR3 is TGTGCCAGTAGTATAGATCAGGGCTATGGCTACACCTTC.

The chain recombines TRBV7-8 with TRBJ1-5; D is perhaps TRBD1 (5 bases). Germline CDR1 SGHVS, CDR2 FQNEAQ. The V gene lost 5 bases and the J gene lost 6 bases, with 20 bases spanning the gap. The CDR3 has 16 amino acids. The CDR3 loop reads CASSPGGREGVQPQHF. CDR3 coding DNA: TGTGCCAGCAGCCCCGGGGGTAGGGAGGGAGTTCAGCCCCAGCATTTT.

This clone has a single count. The chain links TRBV27 to TRBJ2-7; D perhaps matches TRBD2 (5 bases). Germline loops: CDR1 MNHEY, CDR2 SMNVEV (reference sequence). Trimming left V 5 bases short and J 7 bases short, with 18 bases between. The CDR3 totals 14 residues. The CDR3: CASSPERGLREQYF. CDR3 DNA sequence: TGTGCCAGCAGTCCAGAACGAGGGTTGCGGGAGCAGTACTTC.

This clone was detected only a few times. The rearrangement joins TRBV5-4 to TRBJ2-7; TRBD2 is a possible D gene (6 bases). The V end lost 5 bases, the J end lost 2 bases, and 14 bases lay between the germline ends. The germline CDR1 and CDR2 sequences are SGHNT and YYREEE (reference sequence). The CDR3 is 14 amino acids. CDR3 loop: CASRAGGDPYEQYF. CDR3 in DNA: TGTGCCAGCAGGGCTGGCGGGGACCCCTACGAGCAGTACTTC.

The DNA for the CDR3 is TGTGCCAGCAGTTTATTGACGGGAGGTCCCGCCGAGCAGTACTTC. Translation gives CASSLLTGGPAEQYF. The gene calls are TRBV27 and TRBJ2-7; 7 nucleotides agree with TRBD2. V was pared by 1 base and J by 6 bases, with 9 bases of the junction left unmatched. Germline V CDR1 and CDR2: MNHEY, SMNVEV (reference sequence). The CDR3 totals 15 residues.

The chain combines TRBV19 with TRBJ1-5; 9 positions match TRBD1. Germline V gene sequence: CDR1 LNHDA, CDR2 SQIVND (reference sequence). CDR3 length: 15 amino acids. V lost 5 bases, J lost 5 bases, and 7 bases stayed unmatched. In DNA, the CDR3 is TGTGCCAGTAGTTCGGGACAGGGTCCGGATCAGCCCCAGCATTTT. It is translated as CASSSGQGPDQPQHF.

Details on this clone: The germline gene is not matched at one end of the junction; a read error may be the cause. Within the sample, other DNA sequences also encode this same CDR3. Written as DNA, the CDR3 is TGCGCCAGCAGAGAAAGATTGAGGGATCGCAACGAGCAGTACTTC. Its protein is CASRERLRDRNEQYF. V and J are TRBV6-1 and TRBJ2-7; tentative D call: TRBD2 (5 bases). The length of the CDR3 is 15 residues. The germline V gene has CDR1 MNHNS and CDR2 SASEGT.

Concerning this clone: Other DNA sequences in this specimen translate into the identical CDR3. The gene calls are TRBV27 and TRBJ1-3; D not certain. The CDR3 extends over 13 amino acids. CDR1 and CDR2 from the germline V gene are MNHEY and SMNVEV (reference sequence). V was pared by 3 bases and J by 4 bases, with 7 bases between. In nucleotides, the CDR3 is TGTGCCAGCAGTTTTGAGCGGGGAAACACCATATATTTT. Protein: CASSFERGNTIYF.

The chain has TRBV5-1 and TRBJ2-1; tentatively, D is TRBD1 (6 bases). The CDR3 sequence is 15 residues long. Between the trimmed V and J ends, which lost 4 bases and 4 bases, there was a span of 15 bases. The V gene's germline CDR1 is SGHRS and CDR2 YFSETQ. This CDR3 is CASSPQQGGYNEQFF. In DNA form, the CDR3 reads TGCGCCAGCAGCCCACAACAGGGTGGGTACAATGAGCAGTTCTTC. The whole variable domain, filled in from reference TRBV5-1 and TRBJ2-1, reads KAGVTQTPRYLIKTRGQQVTLSCSPISGHRSVSWYQQTPGQGLQFLFEYFSETQRNKGNFPGRFSGRQFSNSRSEMNVSTLELGDSALYLCASSPQQGGYNEQFFGPGTRLTVL.

This sequence joins TRBV6-5 and TRBJ1-1; no definite D call. The CDR3 spans 13 residues. The V and J ends lost 5 bases and 2 bases respectively, with 9 bases between them. Germline values: CDR1 MNHEY, CDR2 SVGAGI. This CDR3 is CASSEADNTEAFF. For the CDR3, the DNA is TGTGCCAGCAGTGAGGCAGACAACACTGAAGCTTTCTTT.

J is TRBJ2-3 and V is TRBV28; 8 bases line up with TRBD1. Germline CDR1 and CDR2: MDHEN and SYDVKM. The V gene end was trimmed by 6 bases and the J gene end by 3 bases; junction bases not matched to a gene: 8. The length of the CDR3 is 15 residues. The CDR3 is CASSLGQGGTDTQYF. CDR3 bases: TGTGCCAGCAGCCTAGGACAGGGAGGTACAGATACGCAGTATTTT.

Here the CDR3 reads CASSLALGARVTEAFF. The CDR3 nucleotides read TGTGCCAGCAGCTTAGCGCTGGGGGCGCGGGTCACTGAAGCTTTCTTT. The rearrangement links TRBV7-2 to TRBJ1-1; a possible D gene is TRBD1 (6 bases). This CDR3 has 16 amino acids. Germline assignment: CDR1 SGHTA and CDR2 FQGNSA. V dropped 0 bases and J dropped 4 bases, with 15 bases sitting between them.

V and J are TRBV7-9 and TRBJ1-3; no definite D call. Trimming cost V 6 bases and J 0 bases, with 6 bases left between them. The CDR3 runs to 13 residues. Germline V gives CDR1 SEHNR, CDR2 FQNEAQ (reference sequence). DNA of the CDR3: TGTGCCAGCAGTGAGAGCTCTGGAAACACCATATATTTT. It codes for CASSESSGNTIYF.

This clone has just one count. The V gene is TRBV4-1, the J gene TRBJ1-2, with 11 bases aligning to TRBD1. Germline V lookup: CDR1 MGHRA, CDR2 YSYEKL. With V trimmed by 4 bases and J by 2 bases, 3 bases remained unmatched. The CDR3 runs to 15 residues. CDR3 protein: CASSPRDRGNYGYTF. For the CDR3, the DNA is TGCGCCAGCAGCCCCCGGGACAGGGGGAACTATGGCTACACCTTC.

The chain links TRBV6-6 to TRBJ2-3; D call uncertain. Germline CDR1 and CDR2: MNHNY and SVGAGI (reference sequence). CDR3 length equals 14 residues. Trimming removed 6 bases at V and 0 bases at J, with 10 bases between. Here the CDR3 reads CASRHLPSTDTQYF. CDR3 nucleotide sequence: TGTGCCAGCAGACACCTTCCTAGCACAGATACGCAGTATTTT.